This is a list of T cell receptor beta chains from one sample in a study of early T cells in non-severe SARS-CoV-2 infection. TCRdb itself ran the 5' RACE reads through MiXCR, one entry per CDR3 protein. The sample contains 50,000 to 85,000 distinct CDR3 sequences, approximately 10% of which appear only once. The sequencing input was whole blood. The receptors were sampled from an adult who was a healthcare worker with PCR-confirmed SARS-CoV-2 infection or an uninfected control (not recorded which). Both conserved end residues are part of each CDR3. A D gene is named only where the DNA matches it firmly. Clone size, where shown, is once, few, many, or a class for clones that have expanded.

CDR3aa	CDR3nt	j_gene	d_gene	abundance	v_gene
CSGMPTGGSYGYTF	TGCAGCGGGATGCCCACGGGCGGAAGCTATGGCTACACCTTC	TRBJ1-2	NA	NA	TRBV29-1
CASRPGLSSTDTQYF	TGTGCCAGCCGGCCGGGACTATCTAGCACAGATACGCAGTATTTT	TRBJ2-3	TRBD2	few	TRBV7-7
CASSPPGLAVGLGSTQYF	TGTGCCAGCAGCCCGCCGGGACTAGCGGTCGGATTGGGCAGTACGCAGTATTTT	TRBJ2-3	TRBD2	NA	TRBV7-8
CAISGLAGGGNEQFF	TGTGCCATCAGTGGGCTAGCGGGAGGGGGGAATGAGCAGTTCTTC	TRBJ2-1	TRBD2	few	TRBV10-3
CASSEPRLQQFF	TGTGCCAGCAGTGAACCCCGCCTGCAGCAGTTCTTC	TRBJ2-1	NA	NA	TRBV2
CASSEGGTGGEKLFF	TGTGCCAGCAGCGAAGGGGGGACAGGGGGAGAAAAACTGTTTTTT	TRBJ1-4	TRBD1	NA	TRBV7-2
CASSFNTGELFF	TGTGCCAGCAGCTTCAACACCGGGGAGCTGTTTTTT	TRBJ2-2	NA	few	TRBV3-1
CASSYSGQFTDTQYF	TGTGCCAGCAGTTACTCGGGACAGTTCACAGATACGCAGTATTTT	TRBJ2-3	TRBD1	few	TRBV6-5
CASSPSTGGHEQFF	TGTGCCAGCAGCCCTAGCACCGGGGGACATGAGCAGTTCTTC	TRBJ2-1	NA	many	TRBV7-6
CASSPTSGSSTDTQYF	TGTGCCAGCAGCCCTACTAGCGGGTCGAGCACAGATACGCAGTATTTT	TRBJ2-3	TRBD2	few	TRBV3-1